What follows are 13 T cell receptor beta chains derived from one specimen sequenced in a study of cytomegalovirus exposure and HLA in healthy donors (dated by TCRdb to 2015 to 2018). Libraries were made using the immunoSEQ multiplex PCR assay. For the multiplex PCR, a mixture combining 60 forward primers for TCR Vbeta segments and 13 reverse primers for TCR Jbeta segments was used. Imported from immuneACCESS, the table was reduced by TCRdb to in-frame sequences with V and J called. These copies leave out some clones; in studies compared against another copy, an unresolved V gene accounts for under half, and the cause of the remainder is not known. The table for this sample lists tens of thousands of clones; over 65% of them were counted only once. Of the sample, around 3% falls within the top ten clones. The source material was PBMCs. These receptor sequences come from a middle-aged man in good health and CMV-seropositive.

The V and J genes are TRBV30 and TRBJ1-1; D perhaps matches TRBD1 (6 bases). Germline V lookup: CDR1 GTSNPN, CDR2 SVGIG (reference sequence). Trimming took off 2 bases at V and 4 bases at J, with 11 bases between the two ends. The CDR3 has 13 residues. The CDR3 region is CAWSSQGSTEAFF. The CDR3 DNA reads TGTGCCTGGAGTTCACAGGGAAGCACTGAAGCTTTCTTT.

The rearrangement uses TRBV7-3 and TRBJ1-1; 7 positions match TRBD1. CDR1 is SGHTA, CDR2 FQGTGA, per germline. With 4 bases clipped from V and 1 base from J, the junction kept 3 bases outside the gene matches. The CDR3 has 14 amino acids. Here the CDR3 DNA reads TGTGCCAGCAGCTCAACAGGGGAGAACACTGAAGCTTTCTTT. Translating it yields CASSSTGENTEAFF.

The chain combines TRBV6-6 with TRBJ2-7, with TRBD1 matching 7 bases. Germline V gene sequence: CDR1 MNHNY, CDR2 SVGAGI (reference sequence). The ends lost 5 bases at V and 0 bases at J; junction bases unmatched: 4. The CDR3 runs to 14 residues. The CDR3: CASSKAGGSYEQYF. In nucleotides, the CDR3 is TGTGCCAGCAGTAAAGCAGGGGGCTCCTACGAGCAGTACTTC.

This chain links TRBV7-3 with TRBJ2-2; no clear D. V gave up 1 base and J gave up 1 base, with 10 bases separating them. The germline CDR1 and CDR2 sequences are SGHTA and FQGTGA. The CDR3 contains 16 residues. In DNA form, the CDR3 reads TGTGCCAGCAGCTTAAGCATGACTGGGAACACCGGGGAGCTGTTTTTT. Residues: CASSLSMTGNTGELFF.

The chain employs TRBV18 and TRBJ2-7; the match to TRBD2 covers 10 bases. The CDR3 length is 15 residues. Looked up from germline, CDR1 is KGHSH and CDR2 is LQKENI. J was trimmed by 4 bases and V by 3 bases; bases with no gene match: 6. CDR3 residues: CASSPGQTSGYEQYF. DNA for the CDR3: TGTGCCAGCTCACCGGGTCAGACTAGCGGGTACGAGCAGTACTTC.

This chain joins TRBV19 and TRBJ1-4; the match to TRBD1 covers 11 bases. The CDR3 runs to 13 residues. The V segment lost 9 bases and the J segment 8 bases; nucleotides outside the gene matches: 5. Germline CDR1 reads LNHDA; CDR2 reads SQIVND (reference sequence). Written as DNA, the CDR3 is TGTGCCAGCCGTGGACAGGGGGCAGAAAAACTGTTTTTT. Protein: CASRGQGAEKLFF.

This clone was picked up a small number of times. The chain employs TRBV10-1 and TRBJ2-6, with D maybe TRBD1 (5 bases). V was shortened by 3 bases and J by 0 bases, with 15 bases between the two germline ends. Looked up from germline, CDR1 is WNHNN and CDR2 is SYGVQD (reference sequence). The CDR3 has 18 residues. The CDR3 reads CASSDSGRPFSGANVLTF. The CDR3 nucleotides read TGCGCCAGCAGTGACTCAGGGCGGCCTTTCTCTGGGGCCAACGTCCTGACTTTC.

The gene calls are TRBV27 and TRBJ1-4, with TRBD1 identical over 7 bases. In germline, CDR1 is MNHEY, CDR2 SMNVEV (reference sequence). The CDR3 extends over 15 amino acids. Trimming removed 3 bases from V and 5 bases from J; junction bases left unmatched: 6. CDR3 amino acids: CASSLGGQTNEKLFF. The DNA for the CDR3 is TGTGCCAGCAGTTTGGGGGGACAGACCAATGAAAAACTGTTTTTT.

This clone was recorded only once. The V and J genes are TRBV9 and TRBJ2-4; D perhaps matches TRBD2 (6 bases). The V gene lost 0 bases and the J gene lost 12 bases, with 13 bases spanning the gap. Germline V gene lookup returns CDR1 SGDLS and CDR2 YYNGEE. The CDR3 consists of 13 residues. CDR3 sequence: CASSVVEGGSQYF. CDR3 bases: TGTGCCAGCAGCGTAGTGGAGGGTGGCAGTCAGTACTTC.

The gene calls are TRBV6-5 and TRBJ1-1; D perhaps matches TRBD1 (6 bases). Germline assignment: CDR1 MNHEY and CDR2 SVGAGI. The length of the CDR3 is 12 residues. V dropped 8 bases and J dropped 5 bases, with 12 bases sitting between them. CDR3 DNA sequence: TGTGCCAGCGGGGGCGTACGGACTGAAGCTTTCTTT. Its translation is CASGGVRTEAFF.

The V call is TRBV11-3, the J call TRBJ2-1; D is undetermined. This CDR3 region has 12 residues. The V and J ends lost 0 bases and 8 bases respectively, with 5 bases between them. CDR1 is SGHNT, CDR2 YENEEA, per germline. The CDR3 region is CASSLDRDEQFF. The CDR3 DNA sequence: TGTGCCAGCAGCTTAGATCGGGATGAGCAGTTCTTC. The entire variable domain, with the rest obtained from reference TRBV11-3 and TRBJ2-1, is as follows: EAGVVQSPRYKIIEKKQPVAFWCNPISGHNTLYWYLQNLGQGPELLIRYENEEAVDDSQLPKDRFSAERLKGVDSTLKIQPAELGDSAVYLCASSLDRDEQFFGPGTRLTVL.

This rearrangement joins TRBV6-5 to TRBJ2-1; TRBD2 agrees at 8 bases. Trimming took 5 bases from V and 9 from J; bases not matched to a gene: 9. CDR1 and CDR2 from the germline V gene are MNHEY and SVGAGI. This CDR3 comprises 14 residues. This chain's CDR3 is CASSTRAGVVEQFF. The CDR3 bases are TGTGCCAGCAGTACTCGAGCGGGAGTCGTTGAGCAGTTCTTC.

This clone came up a few times. The junction differs from germline at one of its ends, possibly a read error. The chain carries TRBV7-9 and TRBJ2-1, with a weak D call TRBD2 (6 bases). This CDR3 has 11 residues. Germline CDR1 reads SEHNR; CDR2 reads FQNEAQ (reference sequence). CDR3 coding DNA: TGTTCCAGCAGCACTAGCCGTTTGCAGTTCTTC. Protein product: CSSSTSRLQFF.